This TCR beta chain came from a study of blood T cell repertoires in COVID-19. Overall study context: Acute and convalescent COVID-19 specimens originated in the United States, Italy and Spain.

As handled by the study authors: Estimation of nucleated cell counts was performed using reference gene primer amplification. Assay used: immunoSEQ multiplex PCR; TCRdb lists only in-frame clones, some missing. That table supplies the V and J calls and clone size; D and trimming were determined from the DNA. Of roughly 150,000 clones in the sample, around 80% were seen once. The CDR3 runs 15 residues. Germline-derived CDR1 and CDR2 are SGHVS and FQNEAQ. Trimming cost V 3 bases and J 4 bases, with 15 bases left between them. The cohort comprised adults aged about 18 to 100 years residing in approximately 25 US areas. Participant-given clinical history determined each cohort assignment.

The chain has TRBV7-8 and TRBJ1-2, with D maybe TRBD1 (5 bases). This receptor was taken from a man between 45 and 60 years old who had recovered from COVID-19. The sequencing sample was made of PBMCs or T cells enriched from blood (not recorded which). The CDR3 sequence is CASSLGPGSGYGYTF. The CDR3 DNA follows: TGTGCCAGCAGCTTGGGTCCAGGGTCGGGCTATGGCTACACCTTC.